This T cell receptor beta chain was recorded in a study of glioma-infiltrating T cells. Findings of the study overall: Tissue and blood shared very few CDR3 sequences. Non-neoplastic patients had below-expected tissue-blood divergence, while all gliomas exceeded expectation.

The iRepertoire nested amplicon-rescue multiplex PCR amplified TCR alpha and beta CDR3s from RNA. One-step reverse transcription and amplification started from approximately 100-400 ng of tissue mRNA or PBMC total RNA. TCRdb called the multiplex PCR reads again in MiXCR, with one record for every CDR3 protein. The sample shows roughly 100,000 distinct CDR3 sequences, 29% of them seen only once. V dropped 4 bases and J dropped 2; count of bases not matched to a gene: 2. Germline CDR1 is LGHDT and CDR2 is YNNKEL (reference sequence). This CDR3 is built from 16 residues. This clonotype was seen repeatedly, ten times or more. Its specificity is unknown.

The receptor comes from a human donor with low-grade glioma or glioblastoma, undergoing nonglioma brain surgery, or in good health (not recorded which). The rearrangement links TRBV3-1 to TRBJ2-3, with 14 bases identical to TRBD2. The sequenced sample was glioma tissue, nonneoplastic brain tissue, or PBMCs (not recorded which). CDR3 region: CASSLGLAGVTDTQYF. DNA for the CDR3: TGTGCCAGCAGCCTGGGACTAGCGGGAGTCACAGATACGCAGTATTTT.